The next 17 T cell receptor beta chains were all read from a single sample in a study of blood T cell repertoires in COVID-19. TCRdb keeps only in-frame clones here, not all; method: immunoSEQ multiplex PCR. Found here are under 250,000 clones, around nine tenths of them singletons; the top ten hold about 6%. Material for sequencing was peripheral blood. The source is a man aged 55 to 70 who had recovered from COVID-19.

The CDR3 DNA reads as TGTGCCAGCAGCCGGGACAGGGGGAACACTGAAGCTTTCTTT. Its protein is CASSRDRGNTEAFF. The chain uses TRBV14 and TRBJ1-1; 10 bases are shared with TRBD1. This CDR3 region has 14 residues. The germline CDR1 and CDR2 sequences are SGHDN and FVKESK. J gave up 1 base and V 4 bases, and 0 bases lay outside the gene matches.

The chain links TRBV14 to TRBJ2-2; 10 nucleotides match TRBD2. The length of the CDR3 is 16 residues. The trim removed 5 bases at V and 1 base at J, leaving 4 bases unmatched. The germline V gene has CDR1 SGHDN and CDR2 FVKESK. The DNA for the CDR3 is TGTGCCAGCAGCGTACGACTAGCGGGGAACACCGGGGAGCTGTTTTTT. Amino acid sequence: CASSVRLAGNTGELFF.

The V gene is TRBV5-1, the J gene TRBJ2-7; TRBD1 agrees at 7 bases. The germline V gene has CDR1 SGHRS and CDR2 YFSETQ. With 6 bases clipped from V and 3 bases from J, the junction kept 9 bases outside the gene matches. The CDR3 totals 14 residues. The CDR3 spells CASTPRDRDYEQYF. CDR3 DNA: TGCGCCAGCACTCCCCGGGACAGAGACTACGAGCAGTACTTC.

J is TRBJ2-1 and V is TRBV7-2, with a weak D call TRBD1 (6 bases). Trimming removed 5 bases from V and 8 bases from J, with 19 bases in between. Germline-derived CDR1 and CDR2 are SGHTA and FQGNSA. The CDR3 consists of 15 residues. The CDR3 here is CASSQRQAGYDEQFF. CDR3 DNA sequence: TGTGCCAGCAGCCAAAGACAGGCAGGGTATGATGAGCAGTTCTTC.

The genes are TRBV5-4 and TRBJ1-1; the match to TRBD1 covers 12 bases. Trimming removed 4 bases from V and 3 bases from J; junction bases left unmatched: 7. Germline-derived CDR1 and CDR2 are SGHNT and YYREEE (reference sequence). This CDR3 contains 16 residues. CDR3 protein: CASSPGQGAGHTEAFF. The CDR3 DNA is TGTGCCAGCAGCCCGGGACAGGGGGCTGGTCACACTGAAGCTTTCTTT.

This clone has only one observation. In DNA, the CDR3 is TGTGCCAGCAGCGTAGTAGGTAGCGGGATATACAATGAGCAGTTCTTC. It specifies CASSVVGSGIYNEQFF. V usage is TRBV9 and J usage is TRBJ2-1; TRBD2 matches at 8 bases. Per germline, CDR1 SGDLS and CDR2 YYNGEE. The CDR3 has 16 amino acids. The V segment lost 0 bases and the J segment 4 bases; nucleotides outside the gene matches: 6.

This chain connects TRBV19 to TRBJ2-7; 9 nucleotides agree with TRBD1. Germline trimming cut 4 bases from V and 6 bases from J; bases unmatched to any gene: 13. Germline V CDR1 and CDR2: LNHDA, SQIVND (reference sequence). There are 16 residues in the CDR3. In DNA form, the CDR3 reads TGTGCCAGTAGTAAGGGACCGGGACAGGGCATTATCGAGCAGTACTTC. Amino acids: CASSKGPGQGIIEQYF.

The chain is built from TRBV5-1 and TRBJ1-2; 9 bases fit TRBD1. Per the germline V gene, CDR1 is SGHRS and CDR2 is YFSETQ. V lost 5 bases and J lost 2; bases outside the gene matches: 4. There are 14 residues in the CDR3. DNA of the CDR3: TGCGCCAGCAGAGCCGGACAGGGGAACTATGGCTACACCTTC. Residues: CASRAGQGNYGYTF.

V gene TRBV20-1 combines with J gene TRBJ2-1; no clear D. The V gene's germline CDR1 is DFQATT and CDR2 SNEGSKA (reference sequence). The V end was cut by 0 bases, the J end by 7 bases, with 4 bases between. This CDR3 comprises 11 residues. CDR3 bases: TGCAGTGCTAGAGACAGGAATGAGCAGTTCTTC. Translated: CSARDRNEQFF.

The CDR3 is CASSPSGGSYNEQFF. The CDR3 DNA sequence: TGTGCCAGCAGCCCGAGCGGGGGAAGCTACAATGAGCAGTTCTTC. V and J are TRBV7-3 and TRBJ2-1; 8 nucleotides line up with TRBD2. CDR1 and CDR2 from the germline V gene are SGHTA and FQGTGA. CDR3 length: 15 amino acids. Losses at the gene ends were 5 bases for V and 3 bases for J; bases not matched to a gene: 6.

Of note for this clone: Different DNA sequences within this sample yield the same CDR3. The V and J genes are TRBV6-5 and TRBJ2-7, with D possibly being TRBD2 (7 bases). V gave up 5 bases and J gave up 0 bases, with 14 bases separating them. CDR1 and CDR2 (germline): MNHEY, SVGAGI. The CDR3 contains 15 residues. The CDR3 loop reads CASSTRGGGSYEQYF. The CDR3 DNA follows: TGTGCCAGCAGTACCCGGGGAGGGGGCTCCTACGAGCAGTACTTC.

V is TRBV14 and J is TRBJ2-7; D ambiguous. The CDR3 length is 14 residues. Trimming removed 1 base at V and 7 bases at J, with 14 bases between. CDR1 is SGHDN, CDR2 FVKESK, per germline. This CDR3 is CASSQAMAPREQYF. The CDR3 coding sequence is TGTGCCAGCAGCCAAGCCATGGCACCGCGGGAGCAGTACTTC.

The chain recombines TRBV27 with TRBJ2-5; D might be TRBD2 (6 bases). The CDR3 sequence is 15 residues long. Germline CDR1 and CDR2: MNHEY and SMNVEV (reference sequence). Trimming shortened V by 11 bases and J by 5 bases, and 24 bases separated the two germline ends. CDR3 amino acids: CASKAGSILRETQYF. The CDR3 nucleotides are TGTGCCTCCAAGGCGGGATCCATTTTGAGGGAGACCCAGTACTTC.

This sequence joins TRBV4-1 and TRBJ1-4; 9 bases match TRBD1. This CDR3 contains 15 residues. CDR1 MGHRA and CDR2 YSYEKL come from the germline V gene. V was pared by 4 bases and J by 8 bases, with 8 bases of the junction left unmatched. The CDR3 DNA reads as TGCGCCAGCAGCCTTTCCGGGACAGGGCCCGAAAAACTGTTTTTT. Translation gives CASSLSGTGPEKLFF.

The chain joins TRBV28 to TRBJ2-7, with a possible D match to TRBD2 (7 bases). Trimming removed 2 bases at V and 0 bases at J, with 11 bases between. The germline gives CDR1 MDHEN, CDR2 SYDVKM. The CDR3 is 15 residues long. For the CDR3, the DNA is TGTGCCAGCAGTTTAGGGGGGGGGCCCTCCTACGAGCAGTACTTC. Translated: CASSLGGGPSYEQYF.

The rearrangement uses TRBV6-6 and TRBJ2-5; 7 bases align to TRBD1. Germline values: CDR1 MNHNY, CDR2 SVGAGI (reference sequence). The CDR3 contains 14 residues. V dropped 2 bases and J dropped 4; count of bases not matched to a gene: 4. The CDR3 spells CASSYTTGSETQYF. As DNA, the CDR3 is TGTGCCAGCAGTTACACGACAGGGTCAGAGACCCAGTACTTC.

CDR3 residues: CASSAGQGSQPQHF. The CDR3 DNA follows: TGTGCCAGCTCGGCGGGACAGGGGTCTCAGCCCCAGCATTTT. V gene TRBV18 combines with J gene TRBJ1-5, with TRBD1 matching over 10 bases. CDR3 size: 14 residues. Trimming cost V 6 bases and J 6 bases; bases outside gene matches: 5. CDR1 is KGHSH and CDR2 is LQKENI in the germline V gene.